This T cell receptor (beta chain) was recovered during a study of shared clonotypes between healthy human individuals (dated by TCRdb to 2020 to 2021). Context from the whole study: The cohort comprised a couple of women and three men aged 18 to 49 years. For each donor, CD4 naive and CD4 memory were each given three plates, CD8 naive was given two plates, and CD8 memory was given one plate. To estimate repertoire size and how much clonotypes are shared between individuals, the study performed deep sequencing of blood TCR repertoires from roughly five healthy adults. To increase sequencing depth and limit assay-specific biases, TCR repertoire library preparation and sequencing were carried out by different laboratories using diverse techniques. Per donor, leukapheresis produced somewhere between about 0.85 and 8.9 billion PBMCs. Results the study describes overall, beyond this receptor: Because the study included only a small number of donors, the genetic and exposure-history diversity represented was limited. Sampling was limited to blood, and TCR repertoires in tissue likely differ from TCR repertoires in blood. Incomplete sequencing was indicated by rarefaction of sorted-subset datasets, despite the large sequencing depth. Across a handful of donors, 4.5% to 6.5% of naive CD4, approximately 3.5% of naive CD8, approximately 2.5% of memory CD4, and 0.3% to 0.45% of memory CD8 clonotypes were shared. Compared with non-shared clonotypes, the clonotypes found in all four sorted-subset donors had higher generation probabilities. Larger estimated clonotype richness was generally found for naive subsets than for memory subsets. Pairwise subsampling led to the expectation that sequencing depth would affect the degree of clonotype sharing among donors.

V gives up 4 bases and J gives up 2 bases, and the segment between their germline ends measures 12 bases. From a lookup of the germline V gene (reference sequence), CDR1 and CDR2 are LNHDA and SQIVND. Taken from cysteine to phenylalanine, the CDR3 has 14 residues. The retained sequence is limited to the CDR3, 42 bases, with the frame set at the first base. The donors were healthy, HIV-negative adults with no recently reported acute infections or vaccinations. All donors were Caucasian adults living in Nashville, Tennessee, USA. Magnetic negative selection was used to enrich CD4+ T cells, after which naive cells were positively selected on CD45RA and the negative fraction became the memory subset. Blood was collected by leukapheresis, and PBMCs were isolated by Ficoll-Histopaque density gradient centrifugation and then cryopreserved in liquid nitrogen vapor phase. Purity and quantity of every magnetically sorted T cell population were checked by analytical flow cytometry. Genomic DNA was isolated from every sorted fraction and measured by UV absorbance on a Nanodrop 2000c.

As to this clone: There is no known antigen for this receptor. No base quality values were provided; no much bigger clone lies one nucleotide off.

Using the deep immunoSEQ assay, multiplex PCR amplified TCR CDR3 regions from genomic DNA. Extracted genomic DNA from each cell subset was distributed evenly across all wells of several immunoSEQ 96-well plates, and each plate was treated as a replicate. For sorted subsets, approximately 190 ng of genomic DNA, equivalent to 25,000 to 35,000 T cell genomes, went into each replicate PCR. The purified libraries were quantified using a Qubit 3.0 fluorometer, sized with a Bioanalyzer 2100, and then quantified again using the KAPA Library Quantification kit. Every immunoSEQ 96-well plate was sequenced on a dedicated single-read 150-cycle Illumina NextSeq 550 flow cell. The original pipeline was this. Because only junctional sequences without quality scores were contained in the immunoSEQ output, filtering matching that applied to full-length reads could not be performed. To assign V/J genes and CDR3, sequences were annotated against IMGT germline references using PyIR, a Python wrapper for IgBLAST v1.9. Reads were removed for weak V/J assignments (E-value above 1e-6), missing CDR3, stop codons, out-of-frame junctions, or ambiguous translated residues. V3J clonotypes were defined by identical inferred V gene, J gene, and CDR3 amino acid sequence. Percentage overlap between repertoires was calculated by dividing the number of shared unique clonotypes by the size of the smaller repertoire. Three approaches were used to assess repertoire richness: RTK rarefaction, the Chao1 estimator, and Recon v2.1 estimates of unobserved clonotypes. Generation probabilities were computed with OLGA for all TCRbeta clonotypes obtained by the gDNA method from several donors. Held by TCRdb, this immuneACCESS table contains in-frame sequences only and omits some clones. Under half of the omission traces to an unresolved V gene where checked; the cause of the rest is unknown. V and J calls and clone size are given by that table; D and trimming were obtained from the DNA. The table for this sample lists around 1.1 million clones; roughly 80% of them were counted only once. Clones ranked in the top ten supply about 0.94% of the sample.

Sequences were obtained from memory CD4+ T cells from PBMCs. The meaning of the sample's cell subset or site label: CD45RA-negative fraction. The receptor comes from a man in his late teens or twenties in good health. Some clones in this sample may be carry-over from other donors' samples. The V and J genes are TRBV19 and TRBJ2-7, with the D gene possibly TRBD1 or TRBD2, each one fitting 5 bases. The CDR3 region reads CASSNRDLPYEQYF. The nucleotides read TGTGCCAGTAGTAACCGGGACCTTCCCTACGAGCAGTACTTC. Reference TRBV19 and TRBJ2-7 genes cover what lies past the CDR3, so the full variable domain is DGGITQSPKYLFRKEGQNVTLSCEQNLNHDAMYWYRQDPGQGLRLIYYSQIVNDFQKGDIAEGYSVSREKKESFPLTVTSAQKNPTAFYLCASSNRDLPYEQYFGPGTRLTVT.